The subject of this entry is one T cell receptor (beta chain). Its antigen is unknown. This sample was taken from a study of CD8+ T cells in alopecia areata. Study-level results: Among the 100 top clones, expanded CD8+ clones, like scalp clonality, were significantly decreased by tofacitinib.

The CDR3 spans 15 residues. Germline CDR1 and CDR2: LGHNA and YSLEER. Trimming removed 0 bases from V and 6 bases from J; junction bases left unmatched: 4. Investigators isolated RNA and reverse transcribed it into cDNA to act as the sequencing template. Profiling relied on immunoSEQ multiplex PCR, and the TCRdb table lists in-frame clones only, not all of them. The sample lists about 76,000 clones; roughly 66% were seen once. The treatment is: oral pan-JAK inhibitor, 5-10 mg twice daily. The gene calls are TRBV4-3 and TRBJ2-2; 7 bases agree with TRBD1. The sequenced sample was CD8+ T cells sorted from blood, obtained at week 24, from a patient treated with tofacitinib. This TCR derives from a human donor with alopecia areata. CDR3 DNA: TGCGCCAGCAGCCAAGATAGGCAGGGGGCCGGGGAGCTGTTTTTT. Translation: CASSQDRQGAGELFF.